This TCR beta chain was captured by sequencing in a study of T cells in Graves' hyperthyroidism and ophthalmopathy. Details on this clonotype: Its antigen is not identified. A clone one base away is much larger, so this may be a read error.

Out of about 10 ml of fresh peripheral blood came the PBMCs. Findings of the study overall: Researchers found most expanded thyroid clonotypes above 0.001 in blood as well.

RNA transcripts served as the template for amplifying TCR beta CDR3 regions. First-round RT-PCR targeting the TCR CDR3 was performed with the HTBI primer set. TCRdb re-called the multiplex PCR reads through MiXCR, storing one row per CDR3 protein. The sample carries approximately 690,000 distinct CDR3 sequences, less than 25% recorded once. Germline values: CDR1 MDHEN, CDR2 SYDVKM. CDR3 length: 14 residues. V dropped 5 bases and J dropped 7 bases, with 15 bases sitting between them. The TCR originated in a man aged 25 to 45 with Graves' ophthalmopathy. Input material: blood. The chain has TRBV28 and TRBJ2-1; either TRBD1 or TRBD2 may fit D (6 bases each). The CDR3 loop reads CASSAPGGGNEQFF. The CDR3, as DNA: TGTGCCAGCAGTGCACCTGGAGGGGGAAATGAGCAGTTCTTC. Using reference TRBV28 and TRBJ2-1 for the parts outside the CDR3, the full variable domain is DVKVTQSSRYLVKRTGEKVFLECVQDMDHENMFWYRQDPGLGLRLIYFSYDVKMKEKGDIPEGYSVSREKKERFSLILESASTNQTSMYLCASSAPGGGNEQFFGPGTRLTVL.